Shown below are 17 T cell receptor beta chains from a single sample sequenced in a study of identical twins. TCRdb reanalysed the 5' RACE reads using MiXCR and keeps one entry per CDR3 protein. The table lists 1.5 million to 2 million distinct CDR3 sequences, about 31% of them singletons. The sequencing sample was made of cord blood. The receptors derive from a newborn girl in good health.

The gene calls are TRBV13 and TRBJ2-7; unclear D gene. The CDR3 covers 14 residues. Germline V gives CDR1 PRHDT, CDR2 FYEKMQ (reference sequence). Trimming cost V 0 bases and J 2 bases, with 8 bases left between them. Here the CDR3 reads CASSLGDATYEQYF. Written as DNA, the CDR3 is TGTGCCAGCAGCTTAGGGGACGCGACCTACGAGCAGTACTTC.

This clonotype was detected only a few times. The CDR3 DNA reads TGTGCCAGCAGCCCTGAAACCGGGACAGTGAACACTGAAGCTTTCTTT. The encoded protein is CASSPETGTVNTEAFF. This chain connects TRBV11-2 to TRBJ1-1; 7 nucleotides agree with TRBD1. Germline CDR1 SGHAT, CDR2 FQNNGV. The CDR3 is made up of 16 amino acids. V lost 5 bases and J lost 0; bases outside the gene matches: 9.

Worth noting for this clonotype: At one boundary the junction diverges from the germline segment, which might be a read error. This chain uses TRBV28 with TRBJ2-1; TRBD2 aligns across 13 bases. Germline CDR1 and CDR2: MDHEN and SYDVKM. This CDR3 contains 17 residues. CDR3 loop: CAGSPLRTSGGHNEQFF. As DNA, the CDR3 is TGTGCCGGCAGCCCTCTCCGGACTAGCGGGGGCCACAATGAGCAGTTCTTC.

This sequence joins TRBV20-1 and TRBJ1-2; a weak D match, TRBD1 (5 bases). V was shortened by 1 base and J by 8 bases, with 8 bases between the two germline ends. This CDR3 is 11 amino acids long. Germline CDR1 is DFQATT and CDR2 is SNEGSKA (reference sequence). CDR3 loop: CSARATAGYTF. The DNA of the CDR3 is TGCAGTGCTAGAGCGACAGCAGGCTACACCTTC.

The chain couples TRBV20-1 to TRBJ2-7; D possibly corresponds to TRBD2 (7 bases). The J call may not be correct, given that the DNA end is closer to TRBJ2-5. Germline CDR1 and CDR2: DFQATT and SNEGSKA (reference sequence). CDR3 size: 15 residues. CDR3 nucleotide sequence: TGCAGTGCATACAGGAGGGGGGGCAGTTTGGAGACCCAGTACTTC. Translating it yields CSAYRRGGSLETQYF.

With respect to this clonotype: At one end the junction does not follow the germline gene, possibly because of a read error. The rearrangement links TRBV29-1 to TRBJ1-4; a possible D gene is TRBD1 (5 bases). This CDR3 region has 12 residues. CDR1 is SQVTM and CDR2 is ANQGSEA in the germline V gene. The CDR3 DNA reads TGCAGCGTTGCAGGGACTAATGAAAGACTGTTTTTT. Protein sequence: CSVAGTNERLFF.

This clonotype was detected a few times. V and J are TRBV28 and TRBJ1-1; a possible D gene is TRBD1 (5 bases). V shed 5 bases and J shed 3 bases, with 19 bases lying between them. CDR1 is MDHEN and CDR2 is SYDVKM in the germline V gene. The CDR3 spans 16 residues. The CDR3 loop reads CASSPMVRGKHTEAFF. The CDR3 nucleotides read TGTGCCAGCAGTCCCATGGTTCGGGGGAAACACACTGAAGCTTTCTTT.

This clonotype has just one count. The CDR3 is CASSFWGKTQYF. The CDR3 DNA reads as TGTGCCAGCAGTTTTTGGGGAAAGACCCAGTACTTC. The chain joins TRBV12-3 or TRBV12-4 to TRBJ2-5; D is undetermined. Trimming cost V 3 bases and J 6 bases, with 8 bases left between them. CDR3 size: 12 residues.

V usage is TRBV20-1 and J usage is TRBJ2-7, with TRBD2 identical over 10 bases. The germline CDR1 and CDR2 sequences are DFQATT and SNEGSKA (reference sequence). This CDR3 has 14 amino acids. J was trimmed by 7 bases and V by 3 bases; bases with no gene match: 9. CDR3 loop: CSASQLAGAREQYF. In DNA form, the CDR3 reads TGCAGTGCTAGTCAGCTAGCGGGAGCTAGGGAGCAGTACTTC.

This clonotype was detected ten times or more. The CDR3 nucleotides are TGTGCCACCAGCACCCTTACGGGCATTCAGTACTTC. Translation: CATSTLTGIQYF. This chain uses TRBV15 with TRBJ2-4, with D unresolved. Germline assignment: CDR1 LNHNV and CDR2 YYDKDF (reference sequence). The CDR3 is 12 amino acids. V was clipped by 4 bases and J by 9 bases, with 10 bases between them.

J is TRBJ1-4 and V is TRBV27, with D possibly being TRBD1 (5 bases). The CDR3 is 14 amino acids. V lost 7 bases, J lost 4 bases, and 13 bases lay in between. Germline CDR1 and CDR2: MNHEY and SMNVEV (reference sequence). Written as DNA, the CDR3 is TGTGCCAGCACCTCGGCAGGGCGTAATGAAAAACTGTTTTTT. It encodes CASTSAGRNEKLFF. Based on the CDR3 plus reference TRBV27 and TRBJ1-4, the full variable domain is EAQVTQNPRYLITVTGKKLTVTCSQNMNHEYMSWYRQDPGLGLRQIYYSMNVEVTDKGDVPEGYKVSRKEKRNFPLILESPSPNQTSLYFCASTSAGRNEKLFFGSGTQLSVL.

V is TRBV11-1 and J is TRBJ2-1; unclear D gene. This CDR3 contains 15 residues. V was trimmed by 5 bases and J by 0 bases, leaving 11 bases between them. CDR1 is SGHAT, CDR2 FQDESV, per germline (reference sequence). CDR3 region: CASSASASSYNEQFF. The DNA for the CDR3 is TGTGCCAGCAGCGCAAGCGCTAGCTCCTACAATGAGCAGTTCTTC.

This clonotype appeared a few times. The chain is built from TRBV18 and TRBJ2-5; the match to TRBD1 covers 7 bases. Judging by the DNA end, TRBJ2-7 fits better; the J call may be wrong. The germline V gene encodes CDR1 KGHSH and CDR2 LQKENI. The CDR3 runs to 14 residues. CDR3 coding DNA: TGTGCCAGCTCACCCTTACAGGGGACCCACGAGCAGTACTTC. Translating gives CASSPLQGTHEQYF.

This chain connects TRBV30 to TRBJ1-3, with 8 bases matching TRBD1. Germline V lookup: CDR1 GTSNPN, CDR2 SVGIG (reference sequence). The CDR3 consists of 14 residues. V dropped 3 bases and J dropped 4; count of bases not matched to a gene: 5. CDR3 loop: CAWSPGGVGNTIYF. CDR3 bases: TGTGCCTGGAGCCCAGGGGGCGTGGGAAACACCATATATTTT.

This clonotype was detected only a few times. The chain uses TRBV20-1 and TRBJ2-7; D ambiguous. In germline, CDR1 is DFQATT, CDR2 SNEGSKA (reference sequence). V lost 6 bases and J 0 bases, leaving 18 bases between the germline ends. This CDR3 is built from 15 residues. CDR3 DNA: TGCAGTGCAACCTCCCAAAATTTCCTCTCCTACGAGCAGTACTTC. Translating it yields CSATSQNFLSYEQYF.

This clonotype showed up just a few times. In nucleotides, the CDR3 is TGCAGCGTTGGCCCGGGGACCTACAATGAGCAGTTCTTC. Amino acid sequence: CSVGPGTYNEQFF. V is TRBV29-1 and J is TRBJ2-1, with a possible D match to TRBD2 (5 bases). The germline V gene encodes CDR1 SQVTM and CDR2 ANQGSEA. V was trimmed by 4 bases and J by 2 bases, leaving 9 bases between them. CDR3 length equals 13 residues.

The J gene is TRBJ2-5, the V gene TRBV5-1; TRBD2 agrees at 12 bases. Germline V lookup: CDR1 SGHRS, CDR2 YFSETQ. J lost 11 bases, V lost 1 base, and 12 bases had no gene match. The CDR3 runs 16 residues. Here the CDR3 reads CASSLPSGGAVDEQYF. The CDR3 nucleotides are TGCGCCAGCAGCTTGCCTAGCGGGGGGGCCGTTGATGAGCAGTACTTC.